This T cell receptor (beta chain) was retrieved from a study of T-cell reconstitution after alpha-beta-depleted transplantation in children. Trimming cost V 1 base and J 5 bases, with 21 bases left between them. Germline V gene lookup returns CDR1 SGHRS and CDR2 YFSETQ. The CDR3 spans 17 residues. Using unique molecular identifiers, the investigators prepared the TCRbeta library. TCRdb independently ran MiXCR on the PCR reads; one entry per CDR3 protein. Among roughly 350,000 distinct CDR3 sequences, about a tenth were seen once, and the ten largest hold around 2.5%. The V gene is TRBV5-1, the J gene TRBJ2-5; TRBD1 might be the D (5 bases). Sequencing was performed on PBMCs from the stem cell graft donor, taken from the stem cell graft. This receptor was obtained from a human donor who donated a stem cell graft to a child with acute lymphoblastic leukemia. CDR3: CASSLNDTGAPWETQYF. The CDR3 DNA is TGCGCCAGCAGCTTGAATGATACAGGAGCCCCCTGGGAGACCCAGTACTTC.